This passage covers 3 T cell receptor beta chains from one sample sequenced in a study of early T cells in non-severe SARS-CoV-2 infection. TCRdb re-analysed the 5' RACE reads in MiXCR, keeping a single row per CDR3 protein. The sample lists some 46,000 distinct CDR3 sequences, approximately 8.5% occurring once. The specimen was whole blood. These receptors were taken from an adult who was a healthcare worker with PCR-confirmed SARS-CoV-2 infection or an uninfected control (not recorded which).

This clonotype was observed at least ten times. V gene TRBV10-3 combines with J gene TRBJ1-1; D gene uncertain. With 10 bases removed from V and 3 bases from J, the gap between germline ends came to 15 bases. Germline V lookup: CDR1 ENHRY, CDR2 SYGVKD. The length of the CDR3 is 13 residues. CDR3 region: CATRPGEYTEAFF. DNA for the CDR3: TGTGCCACCCGTCCCGGGGAATACACTGAAGCTTTCTTT.

This clonotype was counted only a few times. The J gene is TRBJ1-1, the V gene TRBV29-1; 8 bases agree with TRBD1. Germline trimming cut 4 bases from V and 4 bases from J; bases unmatched to any gene: 5. CDR3 size: 13 residues. The germline gives CDR1 SQVTM, CDR2 ANQGSEA. CDR3 coding DNA: TGCAGCGTTGTGCAGGGGGCGAGCACTGAAGCTTTCTTT. Its translation is CSVVQGASTEAFF.

This clonotype was seen ten or more times. This chain uses TRBV3-1 with TRBJ2-3; TRBD2 matches 9 bases. This CDR3 is 15 amino acids long. Trimming took 5 bases from V and 2 from J; bases not matched to a gene: 5. Germline V gene sequence: CDR1 LGHDT, CDR2 YNNKEL (reference sequence). The CDR3: CASSLRTSDTDTQYF. The CDR3 region has the DNA TGTGCCAGCAGCTTAAGGACTAGCGACACAGATACGCAGTATTTT.